These 17 T cell receptor beta chains came from one sample sequenced in a study of breast tumors, draining lymph nodes, adjacent tissues. TCRdb re-derived calls from the multiplex PCR reads in MiXCR, one entry per CDR3 protein. The sample lists approximately 250,000 distinct CDR3 sequences, less than 35% seen once, with approximately 3.3% in the top ten. Samples came from axillary lymph nodes draining the breast cancer. The sample comprised axillary lymph node tissue. All receptors come from a female donor with breast cancer. Some clones in this sample may be carry-over from other donors' samples.

Details on this clonotype: A much more abundant neighbour one base away suggests this may be a read error. This chain uses TRBV6-6 with TRBJ2-3; 13 bases are shared with TRBD2. Germline lookup yields CDR1 MNHNY and CDR2 SVGAGI (reference sequence). This CDR3 is 16 amino acids long. CDR3 loop: CANSFVTSGRGDTQYF. CDR3 coding DNA: TGTGCCAACAGTTTCGTCACTAGCGGGAGGGGAGATACGCAGTATTTT.

The table lists this clonotype with many counts. V and J are TRBV19 and TRBJ2-3; TRBD2 matches at 10 bases. The CDR3 is made up of 16 amino acids. Germline CDR1 and CDR2: LNHDA and SQIVND (reference sequence). The junction had 9 bases not matched to a gene; V was cut back by 6 bases and J by 3 bases. CDR3 DNA: TGTGCCAGTAGCCCCCAGTTGGGACTAGCGACAGATACGCAGTATTTT. Its translation: CASSPQLGLATDTQYF.

V gene TRBV5-4 combines with J gene TRBJ2-7, with a tentative D call TRBD2 (6 bases). The CDR3 spans 14 residues. V lost 4 bases, J lost 3 bases, and 14 bases lay in between. Germline lookup yields CDR1 SGHNT and CDR2 YYREEE (reference sequence). CDR3 sequence: CASSKGGADYEQYF. The CDR3 DNA reads TGTGCCAGCAGCAAGGGCGGGGCGGACTACGAGCAGTACTTC.

The rearrangement joins TRBV28 to TRBJ2-1; D not certain. V lost 4 bases to trimming and J lost 5 bases, with 6 bases between them. Germline CDR1 is MDHEN and CDR2 is SYDVKM. The CDR3 is made up of 12 amino acids. CDR3 nucleotides: TGTGCCAGCAGTTACTTTGACAATGAGCAGTTCTTC. Protein product: CASSYFDNEQFF.

This clonotype was found many times. The chain is built from TRBV30 and TRBJ1-3, with TRBD1 identical over 7 bases. The CDR3 has 14 residues. Germline CDR1 GTSNPN, CDR2 SVGIG (reference sequence). Trimming took 3 bases from V and 1 from J; bases not matched to a gene: 3. This chain's CDR3 is CAWRQGQSGNTIYF. The CDR3 DNA reads TGTGCCTGGAGACAGGGACAGTCTGGAAACACCATATATTTT.

This clonotype was observed at least ten times. The gene calls are TRBV20-1 and TRBJ1-6; no reliable D call. This CDR3 is 16 amino acids long. Germline CDR1 DFQATT, CDR2 SNEGSKA (reference sequence). V was clipped by 1 base and J by 5 bases, with 15 bases between them. The CDR3 sequence is CSARGPGSANNSPLHF. In nucleotides, the CDR3 is TGCAGTGCTAGAGGCCCCGGGTCCGCAAATAATTCACCCCTCCACTTT.

This clonotype was seen at least ten times. The rearrangement links TRBV5-1 to TRBJ1-1; D gene ambiguous. Deletions cut 1 base from V and 8 bases from J, with 12 bases between. Per the germline V gene, CDR1 is SGHRS and CDR2 is YFSETQ. This CDR3 region has 13 residues. CDR3 loop: CASSLSANSEAFF. As DNA, the CDR3 is TGCGCCAGCAGCTTGTCGGCAAACTCAGAAGCTTTCTTT.

This clonotype showed up many times. The V and J genes are TRBV19 and TRBJ2-3; TRBD2 matches at 12 bases. J was trimmed by 0 bases and V by 4 bases; bases with no gene match: 2. The germline V gene encodes CDR1 LNHDA and CDR2 SQIVND (reference sequence). This CDR3 comprises 16 residues. CDR3 nucleotide sequence: TGTGCCAGTAGTACCGGGACTAGCGGGAGCACAGATACGCAGTATTTT. Translating it yields CASSTGTSGSTDTQYF.

This clonotype showed up just once. The chain combines TRBV7-8 with TRBJ2-6; tentatively, D is TRBD1 (5 bases). The CDR3 loop spans 10 amino acids. From germline, CDR1 is SGHVS and CDR2 FQNEAQ. V lost 2 bases to trimming and J lost 18 bases, with 8 bases between them. The chain's CDR3 is CASSLQGQTF. The CDR3, as DNA: TGTGCCAGCAGCTTACAAGGACAGACTTTC. Together with reference TRBV7-8 and TRBJ2-6, the CDR3 gives the full variable domain: GAGVSQSPRYKVAKRGQDVALRCDPISGHVSLFWYQQALGQGPEFLTYFQNEAQLDKSGLPSDRFFAERPEGSVSTLKIQRTQQEDSAVYLCASSLQGQTFGAGSRLTVL.

The chain joins TRBV20-1 to TRBJ1-2; D perhaps matches TRBD1 (5 bases). Germline CDR1 and CDR2: DFQATT and SNEGSKA (reference sequence). The V gene lost 1 base and the J gene lost 5 bases, with 26 bases spanning the gap. This CDR3 spans 18 amino acids. Here the CDR3 DNA reads TGCAGTGCTAGAGTCCCCAGGACTAGCGGGAGTGGGGGTTATGGCTACACCTTC. This gives the protein CSARVPRTSGSGGYGYTF.

This clonotype was seen a few times. The V and J genes are TRBV6-1 and TRBJ2-2; D remains ambiguous. V was cut by 7 bases and J by 1 base, with 10 bases left in between. The CDR3 has 14 amino acids. Germline CDR1 and CDR2: MNHNS and SASEGT. The CDR3, as DNA: TGTGCCAGCACACTCAGGAAGAACACCGGGGAGCTGTTTTTT. It specifies CASTLRKNTGELFF.

This chain uses TRBV7-2 with TRBJ2-7; TRBD2 matches at 9 bases. The length of the CDR3 is 16 residues. V lost 1 base and J lost 0; bases outside the gene matches: 4. Germline loops: CDR1 SGHTA, CDR2 FQGNSA. CDR3 residues: CASSLGGLASSYEQYF. Here the CDR3 DNA reads TGTGCCAGCAGCTTAGGGGGACTAGCAAGCTCCTACGAGCAGTACTTC. Full variable domain (remainder filled in from reference TRBV7-2 and TRBJ2-7): GAGVSQSPSNKVTEKGKDVELRCDPISGHTALYWYRQSLGQGLEFLIYFQGNSAPDKSGLPSDRFSAERTGGSVSTLTIQRTQQEDSAVYLCASSLGGLASSYEQYFGPGTRLTVT.

The chain uses TRBV19 and TRBJ2-1, with D possibly TRBD1 on 9 matching bases. This CDR3 has 19 residues. The germline V gene has CDR1 LNHDA and CDR2 SQIVND (reference sequence). Trimming removed 9 bases from V and 7 bases from J, with 34 bases in between. The CDR3 DNA follows: TGTGCCAGCCTACCCGGGGGGGGGAACAGGGGACAGGGATTAAATGAGCAGTTCTTC. It codes for CASLPGGGNRGQGLNEQFF.

This clonotype was detected many times. V is TRBV5-8 and J is TRBJ2-5; D is perhaps TRBD1 or TRBD2 (5 bases each). Trimming removed 2 bases from V and 4 bases from J, with 9 bases in between. Germline CDR1 reads SGHTS; CDR2 reads YDEGEE. This CDR3 comprises 13 residues. The CDR3 here is CASSFGAGETQYF. The CDR3 nucleotides are TGTGCCAGCAGCTTCGGGGCGGGAGAGACCCAGTACTTC.

This clonotype was seen many times. The genes are TRBV20-1 and TRBJ2-5, with a weak D call TRBD2 (5 bases). The V end was cut by 6 bases, the J end by 1 base, with 12 bases between. The CDR3 runs to 13 residues. The germline gives CDR1 DFQATT, CDR2 SNEGSKA (reference sequence). This CDR3 is CSARGLRQETQYF. CDR3 coding DNA: TGCAGTGCGCGCGGGCTTCGCCAAGAGACCCAGTACTTC.

As to this clonotype: The CDR3 carries no conserved terminal phenylalanine or tryptophan, so it likely arises from a read error. The DNA is omitted, as the CDR3 cannot be located on it reliably, and the CDR3 follows TCRdb's listing. The chain recombines TRBV9 with TRBJ2-5; TRBD2 was called by the table and not checked on the DNA. The germline CDR1 and CDR2 sequences are SGDLS and YYNGEE. The length of the CDR3 is 13 amino acids, counting both ends. The CDR3 here is CASSVATSGTPNS.

This clonotype was counted ten times or more. This chain uses TRBV20-1 with TRBJ1-5, with a weak D call TRBD1 (6 bases). Germline V gene lookup returns CDR1 DFQATT and CDR2 SNEGSKA (reference sequence). This CDR3 is built from 16 residues. V lost 4 bases and J lost 1, with 17 bases in between. DNA for the CDR3: TGCAGTGCTACTGAACCCCGAGGGGGGAGCAATCAGCCCCAGCATTTT. It yields the protein CSATEPRGGSNQPQHF.